One sample yielded the 27 T cell receptor beta chains listed below, sequenced in a study of response to subunit inactivated influenza vaccine. Using its own MiXCR run on the RT-PCR reads, TCRdb lists one record per CDR3 protein. The sample lists roughly 700,000 distinct CDR3 sequences, over 11% occurring once. The sequencing used PBMCs from blood, collected less than 15 days before vaccination. These receptor sequences come from a man aged 45-65 years who received an inactivated influenza vaccine.

This clonotype was seen only a few times. V and J are TRBV12-3 or TRBV12-4 and TRBJ2-7, with 11 nucleotides matching TRBD1. Trimming at V came to 5 bases and at J to 0 bases, leaving 15 bases not matched to a gene. The CDR3 totals 19 residues. The CDR3 coding sequence is TGTGCCAGCAGTCTTCGGACAGGGGGCTTAACGGGGGGCTCCTACGAGCAGTACTTC. The encoded protein is CASSLRTGGLTGGSYEQYF.

This clonotype turned up a few times. The gene calls are TRBV6-2 or TRBV6-3 and TRBJ2-5; weak D call: TRBD1 (5 bases). The CDR3 extends over 13 amino acids. The V and J ends lost 7 bases and 6 bases respectively, with 15 bases between them. Germline CDR1 and CDR2: MNHEY and SVGEGT. The CDR3, as DNA: TGTGCCAGCACCCCTCCAGGGATACAGACCCAGTACTTC. Protein: CASTPPGIQTQYF.

Ten or more counts support this clonotype. This CDR3 is CSAKGANNSPLHF. DNA of the CDR3: TGCAGTGCGAAGGGGGCGAATAATTCACCCCTCCACTTT. V gene TRBV20-1 combines with J gene TRBJ1-6; 7 bases fit TRBD1. Trimming at V came to 6 bases and at J to 5 bases, leaving 4 bases not matched to a gene. Germline CDR1 is DFQATT and CDR2 is SNEGSKA (reference sequence). The CDR3 loop spans 13 amino acids.

At least ten counts were recorded for this clonotype. The chain combines TRBV20-1 with TRBJ2-7, with D perhaps matching TRBD1 or TRBD2 (5 bases each). This CDR3 contains 16 residues. Germline V gene data show CDR1 as DFQATT and CDR2 as SNEGSKA (reference sequence). The V gene lost 1 base and the J gene lost 6 bases, with 22 bases spanning the gap. The CDR3 sequence: CSARGGWDGTSPEQYF. CDR3 bases: TGCAGTGCTAGAGGCGGCTGGGACGGTACCTCGCCCGAGCAGTACTTC.

This clonotype was observed a few times. This sequence joins TRBV12-3 or TRBV12-4 and TRBJ2-7; D is unclear. The CDR3 consists of 12 residues. The V end was cut by 2 bases, the J end by 9 bases, with 11 bases between. CDR3 sequence reads: CASSLWLRGQYF. The CDR3 nucleotides are TGTGCCAGCAGTTTATGGCTACGAGGGCAGTACTTC.

This clonotype was seen a handful of times. The gene calls are TRBV7-6 and TRBJ2-1; D gene uncertain. The germline V gene has CDR1 SGHVS and CDR2 FNYEAQ. The ends were cut back, 5 bases at V and 0 bases at J, with 17 bases in the middle. The CDR3 covers 17 residues. In nucleotides, the CDR3 is TGTGCCAGCAGCCCTCACTACAGTAAGAGCTCCTACAATGAGCAGTTCTTC. The encoded protein is CASSPHYSKSSYNEQFF.

The V and J genes are TRBV5-1 and TRBJ2-5; tentative D call: TRBD2 (6 bases). The V gene lost 0 bases and the J gene lost 2 bases, with 11 bases spanning the gap. This CDR3 spans 15 amino acids. Germline assignment: CDR1 SGHRS and CDR2 YFSETQ. The CDR3 loop is CASSLGAGRQETQYF. CDR3 bases: TGCGCCAGCAGCTTGGGTGCAGGGAGGCAAGAGACCCAGTACTTC.

V and J are TRBV30 and TRBJ2-2; possibly TRBD1 for D (6 bases). This CDR3 is 13 amino acids long. V was pared by 6 bases and J by 1 base, with 9 bases between. CDR1 and CDR2 (germline): GTSNPN, SVGIG (reference sequence). CDR3 sequence reads: CACWDKNTGELFF. The CDR3 nucleotides are TGTGCCTGCTGGGACAAGAACACCGGGGAGCTGTTTTTT.

This clonotype was detected a few times. The rearrangement joins TRBV29-1 to TRBJ2-5, with D perhaps matching TRBD2 (6 bases). Trimming stripped 7 bases from V and 1 base from J, with 10 bases between. Germline values: CDR1 SQVTM, CDR2 ANQGSEA. The CDR3 sequence is 12 residues long. The CDR3 DNA is TGCAGCGGAGGGACTTTCCAAGAGACCCAGTACTTC. Translated, it gives CSGGTFQETQYF.

This rearrangement joins TRBV28 to TRBJ2-3; 7 nucleotides line up with TRBD2. CDR3 length: 15 amino acids. V dropped 1 base and J dropped 2; count of bases not matched to a gene: 3. Germline-derived CDR1 and CDR2 are MDHEN and SYDVKM. CDR3 bases: TGTGCCAGCAGTTTATCGCGGGAGATCACAGATACGCAGTATTTT. Its translation is CASSLSREITDTQYF. The full variable domain, rest sourced from reference TRBV28 and TRBJ2-3, is DVKVTQSSRYLVKRTGEKVFLECVQDMDHENMFWYRQDPGLGLRLIYFSYDVKMKEKGDIPEGYSVSREKKERFSLILESASTNQTSMYLCASSLSREITDTQYFGPGTRLTVL.

In its sample, this clonotype was seen many times. The CDR3 sequence: CSVENPRGIGETQYF. The CDR3 bases are TGCAGCGTTGAAAACCCAAGGGGAATTGGGGAGACCCAGTACTTC. The V and J genes are TRBV29-1 and TRBJ2-5, with D possibly TRBD1 on 5 matching bases. This CDR3 region has 15 residues. The V gene lost 2 bases and the J gene lost 5 bases, with 18 bases spanning the gap. The germline CDR1 and CDR2 sequences are SQVTM and ANQGSEA.

This clonotype was detected ten times or more. This sequence joins TRBV6-1 and TRBJ2-5, with 7 bases lining up with TRBD2. This CDR3 is built from 15 residues. Germline values: CDR1 MNHNS, CDR2 SASEGT. The V and J ends lost 1 base and 9 bases, in that order; junction bases with no gene match: 11. CDR3 sequence (DNA): TGTGCCAGCAGTGAAGAATCATTGCGGGGGAGCTCCCAGTACTTC. Encoded protein: CASSEESLRGSSQYF.

This rearrangement joins TRBV7-8 to TRBJ1-1, with no clear D. Germline CDR1 reads SGHVS; CDR2 reads FQNEAQ. V lost 1 base and J lost 3, with 18 bases in between. The CDR3 length is 17 residues. CDR3: CASSLGRQPLRHTEAFF. Written as DNA, the CDR3 is TGTGCCAGCAGCTTAGGACGTCAACCCCTGAGGCACACTGAAGCTTTCTTT.

This chain connects TRBV20-1 to TRBJ2-7; D gene ambiguous. Germline CDR1 is DFQATT and CDR2 is SNEGSKA (reference sequence). Between the trimmed V and J ends, which lost 4 bases and 5 bases, there was a span of 9 bases. CDR3 size: 11 residues. The CDR3 region is CSATLGNEQYF. The CDR3 DNA reads as TGCAGTGCTACGTTAGGAAACGAGCAGTACTTC.

The genes are TRBV3-1 and TRBJ2-7; 10 bases are shared with TRBD2. Trimming took 4 bases from V and 3 from J; bases not matched to a gene: 6. Germline V gene sequence: CDR1 LGHDT, CDR2 YNNKEL (reference sequence). The CDR3 contains 15 residues. In DNA form, the CDR3 reads TGTGCCAGCAGCCTTAGCGGGGGGCGCCACTACGAGCAGTACTTC. Amino acids: CASSLSGGRHYEQYF.

At least ten counts were recorded for this clonotype. This chain links TRBV6-6 with TRBJ2-7, with D tentatively TRBD1 or TRBD2 (5 bases each). Trimming left V 9 bases short and J 3 bases short, with 12 bases between. This CDR3 has 12 residues. CDR1 and CDR2 from the germline V gene are MNHNY and SVGAGI (reference sequence). CDR3 sequence: CASKGPGYEQYF. The CDR3 DNA is TGTGCCAGTAAGGGACCGGGCTACGAGCAGTACTTC.

This clonotype was seen a handful of times. The V and J genes are TRBV7-2 and TRBJ2-7; 11 nucleotides line up with TRBD2. From germline, CDR1 is SGHTA and CDR2 FQGNSA. The ends lost 5 bases at V and 9 bases at J; junction bases unmatched: 9. There are 14 residues in the CDR3. The chain's CDR3 is CASSPSSGRSMQYF. The CDR3 DNA reads as TGTGCCAGCAGCCCCTCTAGCGGGAGGAGCATGCAGTACTTC.

The gene calls are TRBV27 and TRBJ2-5; 7 bases fit TRBD1. The CDR3 is 14 residues long. V lost 5 bases to trimming and J lost 7 bases; unmatched junction nucleotides: 10. Germline lookup yields CDR1 MNHEY and CDR2 SMNVEV (reference sequence). The CDR3 DNA reads as TGTGCCAGCAGTACCCAGGGGGAACTCGGGACCCAGTACTTC. This gives the protein CASSTQGELGTQYF.

In its sample, this clonotype was seen a few times. The rearrangement links TRBV5-5 to TRBJ2-1; D assignment may be TRBD1 or TRBD2 (6 bases each). The CDR3 totals 15 residues. V lost 4 bases to trimming and J lost 0 bases, with 11 bases between them. CDR1 is SGHKS and CDR2 is YYEKEE in the germline V gene (reference sequence). The CDR3 region has the DNA TGTGCCAGCAGCGGGCGGGACAACTCCTACAATGAGCAGTTCTTC. It specifies CASSGRDNSYNEQFF.

This chain connects TRBV3-1 to TRBJ2-5; 8 nucleotides line up with TRBD2. Germline CDR1 LGHDT, CDR2 YNNKEL (reference sequence). J was trimmed by 2 bases and V by 5 bases; bases with no gene match: 7. The CDR3 contains 15 residues. This chain's CDR3 is CASSFAGGIQETQYF. The CDR3 DNA sequence: TGTGCCAGCAGCTTCGCGGGAGGTATACAAGAGACCCAGTACTTC.

The chain uses TRBV11-1 and TRBJ2-1, with TRBD2 identical over 9 bases. V shed 7 bases and J 4 bases; nucleotides not matched to a gene: 17. This CDR3 region has 18 residues. Germline CDR1 is SGHAT and CDR2 is FQDESV (reference sequence). CDR3 amino acids: CASTTLGLAGPEYNEQFF. Written as DNA, the CDR3 is TGTGCCAGCACCACCTTGGGTCTAGCGGGACCAGAGTACAATGAGCAGTTCTTC.

This clonotype was observed many times. The V and J genes are TRBV7-6 and TRBJ2-2; 11 bases fit TRBD2. With 5 bases clipped from V and 7 bases from J, the junction kept 9 bases outside the gene matches. The CDR3 contains 16 residues. CDR1 and CDR2 from the germline V gene are SGHVS and FNYEAQ. This CDR3 reads CASSLTSGGIGGELFF. CDR3 DNA: TGTGCCAGCAGCCTAACTAGCGGGGGTATCGGCGGGGAGCTGTTTTTT.

This clonotype was recorded many times. At one of its ends the junction is not consistent with the germline gene, which may arise from a read error. V and J are TRBV5-1 and TRBJ2-5, with 9 bases that match TRBD1. CDR3 size: 14 residues. The germline CDR1 and CDR2 sequences are SGHRS and YFSETQ. The CDR3 DNA follows: TGTGCCAGCAGTCCCGGGACAGGGAGAGAGACCCAGTACTTC. It encodes CASSPGTGRETQYF. The full variable domain, completed using reference TRBV5-1 and TRBJ2-5, is KAGVTQTPRYLIKTRGQQVTLSCSPISGHRSVSWYQQTPGQGLQFLFEYFSETQRNKGNFPGRFSGRQFSNSRSEMNVSTLELGDSALYLCASSPGTGRETQYFGPGTRLLVL.

The chain employs TRBV11-1 and TRBJ1-2; D remains ambiguous. The CDR3 loop spans 15 amino acids. The ends were cut back, 6 bases at V and 3 bases at J, with 17 bases in the middle. CDR1 is SGHAT and CDR2 is FQDESV in the germline V gene (reference sequence). CDR3 sequence (DNA): TGTGCCAGCAGTGAGGGCCCAGGAAAATACTATGGCTACACCTTC. Amino acids: CASSEGPGKYYGYTF.

In this sample, this clonotype turned up a few times. The chain joins TRBV20-1 to TRBJ2-5; D not certain. There are 13 residues in the CDR3. Germline values: CDR1 DFQATT, CDR2 SNEGSKA (reference sequence). Trimming cost V 5 bases and J 2 bases, with 12 bases left between them. CDR3 in DNA: TGCAGTGCTCCAAGTTCCACGCAAGAGACCCAGTACTTC. The encoded protein is CSAPSSTQETQYF.

This chain uses TRBV5-1 with TRBJ2-7; 9 nucleotides match TRBD1. Germline-derived CDR1 and CDR2 are SGHRS and YFSETQ. CDR3 length: 15 residues. The V gene end was trimmed by 2 bases and the J gene end by 6 bases; junction bases not matched to a gene: 9. CDR3 protein: CASSLPGGTGSEQYF. For the CDR3, the DNA is TGCGCCAGCAGCTTACCCGGAGGGACAGGGTCCGAGCAGTACTTC.

A remark on this clonotype: Compared with germline, one end of the junction differs, possibly owing to a read error. The CDR3 is CASSSQIYEHYF. The CDR3 DNA reads as TGCGCCAGCAGCTCTCAAATCTACGAGCATTACTTC. V and J are TRBV5-1 and TRBJ2-7; D remains ambiguous. CDR1 and CDR2 from the germline V gene are SGHRS and YFSETQ. The CDR3 sequence is 12 residues long. Based on the CDR3 plus reference TRBV5-1 and TRBJ2-7, the full variable domain is KAGVTQTPRYLIKTRGQQVTLSCSPISGHRSVSWYQQTPGQGLQFLFEYFSETQRNKGNFPGRFSGRQFSNSRSEMNVSTLELGDSALYLCASSSQIYEHYFGPGTRLTVT.